Listed here are 13 T cell receptor beta chains from one sample, sequenced in a study of blood T cell repertoires in COVID-19. Produced via immunoSEQ multiplex PCR; TCRdb's table is partial and in-frame only. The data show some 210,000 clones, with around 89% seen just once and about 5% held by the top ten. Sequenced sample: peripheral blood. These receptors were taken from a woman aged 35 to 49 with acute or convalescent COVID-19.

V gene TRBV6-1 combines with J gene TRBJ1-5, with a possible D match to TRBD1 (5 bases). Trimming removed 3 bases from V and 7 bases from J, with 13 bases in between. The germline CDR1 and CDR2 sequences are MNHNS and SASEGT. CDR3 length equals 14 residues. CDR3 protein: CASSDQGATQPQHF. DNA for the CDR3: TGTGCCAGCAGTGACCAGGGCGCAACGCAGCCCCAGCATTTT.

The CDR3 DNA sequence: TGTGCCAGTAGTATATTTATTACAGATACGCAGTATTTT. Encoded protein: CASSIFITDTQYF. The chain couples TRBV19 to TRBJ2-3; D ambiguous. CDR1 is LNHDA and CDR2 is SQIVND in the germline V gene (reference sequence). V gave up 2 bases and J gave up 3 bases, with 6 bases separating them. There are 13 residues in the CDR3.

The chain has TRBV5-1 and TRBJ1-1; D perhaps matches TRBD1 (6 bases). Germline CDR1 SGHRS, CDR2 YFSETQ. With 0 bases removed from V and 1 base from J, the gap between germline ends came to 7 bases. The CDR3 consists of 14 residues. The CDR3 region has the DNA TGCGCCAGCAGCTTGGACAGGGCGAACACTGAAGCTTTCTTT. This codes for CASSLDRANTEAFF.

The J gene is TRBJ1-3, the V gene TRBV10-2; no reliable D call. The CDR3 consists of 15 residues. Between the trimmed V and J ends, which lost 0 bases and 1 base, there was a span of 7 bases. Germline loops: CDR1 WSHSY, CDR2 SAAADI. CDR3 loop: CASSESRVSGNTIYF. The CDR3 coding sequence is TGCGCCAGCAGTGAGTCGAGGGTTTCTGGAAACACCATATATTTT.

The chain joins TRBV18 to TRBJ1-5; 7 bases fit TRBD1. The CDR3 contains 16 residues. Per germline, CDR1 KGHSH and CDR2 LQKENI. The V gene end was trimmed by 3 bases and the J gene end by 0 bases; junction bases not matched to a gene: 5. The DNA for the CDR3 is TGTGCCAGCTCACCGGGCAGGGGGTATAGCAATCAGCCCCAGCATTTT. It yields the protein CASSPGRGYSNQPQHF.

The CDR3 DNA reads TGCAGCGTGCAGACAGGGGGCGACTATGGCTACACCTTC. As protein: CSVQTGGDYGYTF. The gene calls are TRBV29-1 and TRBJ1-2; 10 bases fit TRBD1. The CDR3 length is 13 residues. V shed 6 bases and J 3 bases; nucleotides not matched to a gene: 4. Germline V gives CDR1 SQVTM, CDR2 ANQGSEA.

The CDR3 coding sequence is TGTGCCAGCTCCGGGACAGGGGATCAGCCCCAGCATTTT. Translation gives CASSGTGDQPQHF. V is TRBV19 and J is TRBJ1-5, with TRBD1 matching 10 bases. After removal of 9 bases from V and 5 bases from J, the junction contained 4 bases not matched to a gene. This CDR3 region has 13 residues. In germline, CDR1 is LNHDA, CDR2 SQIVND (reference sequence).

This clone appeared a few times. The J gene is TRBJ2-2, the V gene TRBV9; possibly TRBD2 for D (6 bases). The CDR3 is 13 residues long. V shed 5 bases and J shed 7 bases, with 12 bases lying between them. Germline V gene sequence: CDR1 SGDLS, CDR2 YYNGEE. The CDR3 sequence: CASRAGGVGELFF. Here the CDR3 DNA reads TGTGCCAGCAGAGCAGGAGGGGTCGGGGAGCTGTTTTTT.

CDR3 sequence (DNA): TGCAGTGCTAGTATGCGTGAGGTGGGTCGGGGCTACACCTTC. It translates to CSASMREVGRGYTF. The J gene is TRBJ1-2, the V gene TRBV20-1; D gene uncertain. Per germline, CDR1 DFQATT and CDR2 SNEGSKA (reference sequence). Trimming took 3 bases from V and 8 from J, leaving 19 bases between them. The length of the CDR3 is 14 residues.

The chain uses TRBV3-1 (or the pseudogene TRBV3-2) and TRBJ2-1; D possibly corresponds to TRBD1 (6 bases). Trimming pared 0 bases from V and 12 bases from J, leaving 12 bases between. CDR1 is LGHDT, CDR2 YNNKEL, per germline (reference sequence). The CDR3 extends over 13 amino acids. The CDR3 sequence: CASSQEGQGRQFF. CDR3 coding DNA: TGTGCCAGCAGCCAAGAAGGGCAGGGGCGGCAGTTCTTC.

The chain combines TRBV7-8 with TRBJ1-1; possible D gene TRBD1, 5 bases. V lost 1 base and J lost 0, with 15 bases in between. The CDR3 spans 17 residues. Looked up from germline, CDR1 is SGHVS and CDR2 is FQNEAQ. The CDR3 loop reads CASSLDGWQGMNTEAFF. Here the CDR3 DNA reads TGTGCCAGCAGCTTAGACGGGTGGCAGGGCATGAACACTGAAGCTTTCTTT.

This rearrangement joins TRBV6-5 to TRBJ1-2; 9 nucleotides match TRBD1. The V gene's germline CDR1 is MNHEY and CDR2 SVGAGI. The CDR3 totals 15 residues. V was pared by 6 bases and J by 0 bases, with 5 bases of the junction left unmatched. CDR3 DNA sequence: TGTGCCAGCAGCCGGGACAGGGCACCTAACTATGGCTACACCTTC. Translated: CASSRDRAPNYGYTF.

This chain links TRBV19 with TRBJ2-2; perhaps TRBD2 as D (5 bases). The germline V and J ends were trimmed by 4 bases and 5 bases, with 14 bases remaining between them. This CDR3 is 15 amino acids long. Germline CDR1 is LNHDA and CDR2 is SQIVND (reference sequence). CDR3 region: CASSTTGITTGELFF. The DNA for the CDR3 is TGTGCCAGTAGTACAACCGGGATTACAACCGGGGAGCTGTTTTTT.